This T cell receptor beta chain originates from a study of T cells after yellow fever vaccination. Ten or more counts support this clonotype. TCRdb reprocessed the 5' RACE reads with MiXCR, giving one entry per CDR3 protein. The sample contains 150,000 to 200,000 distinct CDR3 sequences, 5.5% to 7.5% of which appear only once. This CDR3 spans 14 amino acids. The germline V gene encodes CDR1 SGHVS and CDR2 FNYEAQ. V dropped 4 bases and J dropped 5 bases, with 14 bases sitting between them. This TCR was recovered from a young man who received the YFV17D yellow fever vaccine. The sequences come from CD4+ T cells sorted from PBMCs, collected 4 to 6 days after the first yellow fever vaccination. The chain employs TRBV7-6 and TRBJ2-5, with D maybe TRBD1 (5 bases). The CDR3 DNA reads TGTGCCAGCAGCTCTCGACCCAGGGTCGAGACCCAGTACTTC. This translates into CASSSRPRVETQYF.